This is a list of T cell receptor beta chains from one sample in a study of shared clonotypes between healthy human individuals. The method was immunoSEQ multiplex PCR; TCRdb's version includes in-frame clones alone and lacks a portion of them. This table has 550,000 to 600,000 clones, 70% to 80% appearing once. The sequencing sample was made of PBMCs. All receptors come from a woman aged 40 to 50 in good health. Some clones in this sample may be carry-over from other donors' samples. CDR3s include the opening cysteine and the closing phenylalanine or tryptophan. Each record gives: D gene, V gene, clone size, J gene, CDR3 DNA, CDR3 protein. A D gene is named only where the DNA matches it firmly. Clone size is stated in some rows and not others, as once, few, many or a class when expanded.

>TRBD1|TRBV29-1|-|TRBJ1-1
TGCAGCGTTGAGTGGACAGGGGGCCTCACTGAAGCTTTCTTT
CSVEWTGGLTEAFF
>-|TRBV2|-|TRBJ1-5
TGTGCCAGCACTGGAGGGGCTGACCAGCCCCAGCATTTT
CASTGGADQPQHF
>-|TRBV6-4|-|TRBJ1-2
TGTGCCAGCAGTGTGGGGGGGTATGGCTACACCTTC
CASSVGGYGYTF
>TRBD2|TRBV30|-|TRBJ2-7
TGTGCCTGGAGTGTACGTCGTAGCGGGAGCCGCACCTACGAGCAGTACTTC
CAWSVRRSGSRTYEQYF
>TRBD1|TRBV27|-|TRBJ2-5
TGTGCCAGCAGTTTATCAGGGGGCGTCGAGACCCAGTACTTC
CASSLSGGVETQYF
>-|TRBV30|-|TRBJ1-1
TGTGCCTGGAGGAAGGGAATAGCTGAAGCTTTCTTT
CAWRKGIAEAFF
>-|TRBV7-8|-|TRBJ2-1
TGTGCCAGCAGCTTAGTGGCGATAGAGCAGTTCTTC
CASSLVAIEQFF
>TRBD1|TRBV13|few|TRBJ1-1
TGTGCCAGCAGCTTTTACAGGGGTGGAACTGAAGCTTTCTTT
CASSFYRGGTEAFF
>-|TRBV5-1|-|TRBJ2-1
TGCGCCAGCAGCTCAGCCCAAACTCCGGGACGCCGACGCAGAGAGCAGTTCTTC
CASSSAQTPGRRRREQFF
>-|TRBV7-2|-|TRBJ2-5
TGTGCCAGCAGCTATTTTGGACCCCAAGAGACCCAGTACTTC
CASSYFGPQETQYF
>-|TRBV7-9|-|TRBJ2-3
TGTGCCAGCAGCTTACGTCGGGACGCCTGGACCACAGATACGCAGTATTTT
CASSLRRDAWTTDTQYF
>TRBD1|TRBV4-2|-|TRBJ1-1
TGTGCCAGCAGCCAAGGGTCGGGACAGGGGAACACTGAAGCTTTCTTT
CASSQGSGQGNTEAFF
>-|TRBV30|-|TRBJ1-1
TGTGCCTGGATTGGTAGGGCGACTGCTGAAGCTTTCTTT
CAWIGRATAEAFF
>-|TRBV9|-|TRBJ2-6
TGTGCCAGCAGCGTCTCCCCCACGGGGTACGGGGCCAACGTCCTGACTTTC
CASSVSPTGYGANVLTF
>TRBD1|TRBV28|-|TRBJ2-7
TGTGCCAGCAGATCAACAGGGGGCGGCTACGAGCAGTACTTC
CASRSTGGGYEQYF
>-|TRBV7-9|many|TRBJ1-2
TGTGCCAGCAGCCTCGGAAGGACTAACTATGGCTACACCTTC
CASSLGRTNYGYTF
>TRBD1|TRBV7-3|once|TRBJ2-5
TGTGCCAGCAGCCAAGGGACAGGGGGTCAGACCCAGTACTTC
CASSQGTGGQTQYF
>-|TRBV6-5|-|TRBJ2-7
TGTGCCAGCAGGCCCGGAGGGAGCCGGGAGCAGTACTTC
CASRPGGSREQYF
>-|TRBV10-2|-|TRBJ2-7
TGCGCCAGCAGTGAGTGGCAGGCCTACGAGCAGTACTTC
CASSEWQAYEQYF
>-|TRBV6-5|-|TRBJ1-2
TGTGCCAGCAGTTACTCACCGCATCCCCCTAACTATGGCTACACCTTC
CASSYSPHPPNYGYTF
>TRBD1|TRBV10-3|-|TRBJ2-1
TGTGCCACCGAAGGACAGGGGGGGTACAATGAGCAGTTCTTC
CATEGQGGYNEQFF
>TRBD1|TRBV4-3|few|TRBJ2-1
TGCGCCAGCAGCCAAGATTGGATGCGGGACAGGCAATACAATGAGCAGTTCTTC
CASSQDWMRDRQYNEQFF
>-|TRBV15|-|TRBJ2-3
TGTGCCACCAGCAGAGGGTCTCGTTCTAGCACAGATACGCAGTATTTT
CATSRGSRSSTDTQYF
>-|TRBV15|few|TRBJ1-4
TGTGCCACCAGCAGAGAACGGGGGACGGGGAATGAAAAACTGTTTTTT
CATSRERGTGNEKLFF
>-|TRBV28|-|TRBJ2-1
TGTGCCAGCAGTTTTGGTGGATCCCGCTCCTACAATGAGCAGTTCTTC
CASSFGGSRSYNEQFF
>-|TRBV2|-|TRBJ2-1
TGTGCCAGCAGCCCCGGGCAGTACGAGCAGTTCTTC
CASSPGQYEQFF
>-|TRBV7-6|few|TRBJ2-7
TGTGCCAGCAGCTTAAACCCAAGCTCCTACGAGCAGTACTTC
CASSLNPSSYEQYF
>-|TRBV6-5|-|TRBJ2-1
TGTGCCAGCAGTTATATCGCCCGTCTATACGACAATGAGCAGTTCTTC
CASSYIARLYDNEQFF
>-|TRBV4-3|-|TRBJ2-1
TGCGCCAGCAGCCAAGATTTGTGGGACCCGAACAATGAGCAGTTCTTC
CASSQDLWDPNNEQFF
>-|TRBV27|-|TRBJ2-1
TGTGCCAGCGGTCGGGCCTCCTACAATGAGCAGTTCTTC
CASGRASYNEQFF
>TRBD1|TRBV9|-|TRBJ1-3
TGTGCCAGCAGCGCCGGGACAGGTGGAAACACCATATATTTT
CASSAGTGGNTIYF
>TRBD2|TRBV5-8|few|TRBJ2-5
TGTGCCAGCAGCCCCGACCTTCTAGCGGGGGGGCAAGAGACCCAGTACTTC
CASSPDLLAGGQETQYF
>-|TRBV28|few|TRBJ1-2
TGTGCCAGCAGTCCCTTTATTCGAGGCTACACCTTC
CASSPFIRGYTF
>-|TRBV6-5|-|TRBJ2-1
TGTGCCAGCAGTTATCCCGGGGATGGCAATGAGCAGTTCTTC
CASSYPGDGNEQFF
>TRBD1|TRBV5-4|-|TRBJ2-7
TGTGCCAGCAGCTTCGGTGACAGGGTGCCCTACGAGCAGTACTTC
CASSFGDRVPYEQYF
>-|TRBV25-1|-|TRBJ1-6
TGTGCCAGCAGTGTGAGGGCTCGAAGTTCACCCCTCCACTTT
CASSVRARSSPLHF
>-|TRBV6-5|-|TRBJ1-1
TGTGCCAGCAGCAAACAGGTAAACACTGAAGCTTTCTTT
CASSKQVNTEAFF
>-|TRBV5-4|-|TRBJ1-1
TGTGCCAGCAGCTTGGACGGGGGGCTGTACACTGAAGCTTTCTTT
CASSLDGGLYTEAFF
>-|TRBV5-1|-|TRBJ2-3
TGCGCCAGCAGCTCGCTACCTTCCGGCACAGATACGCAGTATTTT
CASSSLPSGTDTQYF
>TRBD1|TRBV5-1|-|TRBJ2-7
TGCGCCAGCAGCAGGGGACAGGCCTACGAGCAGTACTTC
CASSRGQAYEQYF
>TRBD2|TRBV5-1|-|TRBJ2-1
TGCGCCAGCAGCTTAGCGGCTAGCGGAGACAATGAGCAGTTCTTC
CASSLAASGDNEQFF
>TRBD1|TRBV30|-|TRBJ2-5
TGTGCCTGGGCTCCCAGGGGGAGAGAGACCCAGTACTTC
CAWAPRGRETQYF
>TRBD2|TRBV15|-|TRBJ2-1
TGTGCCACCAGCAGAGACTCCAGCGGGAGATACAATGAGCAGTTCTTC
CATSRDSSGRYNEQFF
>-|TRBV29-1|few|TRBJ2-7
TGCAGCGTTGATGGGGAAGGAAGCTACGAGCAGTACTTC
CSVDGEGSYEQYF
>-|TRBV29-1|-|TRBJ2-5
TGCAGCGTTTGGGGGTTCCAAGAGACCCAGTACTTC
CSVWGFQETQYF
>-|TRBV19|-|TRBJ2-7
TGTGCCAGTAGTACTCTGAGAGGGGCCCACGAGCAGTACTTC
CASSTLRGAHEQYF
>-|TRBV7-6|-|TRBJ1-3
TGTGCCAGCAGCCGACTGGACTCTGGAAACACCATATATTTT
CASSRLDSGNTIYF
>TRBD1|TRBV30|-|TRBJ2-2
TGTGCCTGGAACAGACAGGGGGGAGGGGAGCTGTTTTTT
CAWNRQGGGELFF